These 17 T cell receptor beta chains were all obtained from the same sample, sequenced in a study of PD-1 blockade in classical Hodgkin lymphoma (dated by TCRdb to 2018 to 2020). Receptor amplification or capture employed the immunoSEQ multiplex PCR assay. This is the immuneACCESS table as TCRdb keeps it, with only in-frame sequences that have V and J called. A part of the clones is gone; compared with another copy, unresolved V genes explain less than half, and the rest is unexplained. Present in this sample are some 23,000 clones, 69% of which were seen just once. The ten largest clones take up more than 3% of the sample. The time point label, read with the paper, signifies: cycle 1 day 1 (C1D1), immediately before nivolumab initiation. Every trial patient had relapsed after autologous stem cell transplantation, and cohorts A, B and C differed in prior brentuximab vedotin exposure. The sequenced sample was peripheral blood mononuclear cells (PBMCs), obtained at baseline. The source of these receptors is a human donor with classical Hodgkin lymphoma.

The CDR3 here is CASSSPALAKNIQYF. DNA of the CDR3: TGTGCCAGCAGCTCCCCGGCTCTAGCCAAAAACATTCAGTACTTC. The J gene is TRBJ2-4, the V gene TRBV7-9; D remains unclear. The V and J ends lost 4 bases and 0 bases respectively, with 10 bases between them. Germline-derived CDR1 and CDR2 are SEHNR and FQNEAQ (reference sequence). The CDR3 has 15 residues.

In DNA form, the CDR3 reads TGTGCCAGCAGCGAAGGGGTGGGATCCTACAATGAGCAGTTCTTC. Amino acid sequence: CASSEGVGSYNEQFF. This chain links TRBV7-8 with TRBJ2-1; a possible D gene is TRBD1 (5 bases). The CDR3 runs to 15 residues. Looked up from germline, CDR1 is SGHVS and CDR2 is FQNEAQ. The V end lost 5 bases, the J end lost 1 base, and 12 bases lay between the germline ends.

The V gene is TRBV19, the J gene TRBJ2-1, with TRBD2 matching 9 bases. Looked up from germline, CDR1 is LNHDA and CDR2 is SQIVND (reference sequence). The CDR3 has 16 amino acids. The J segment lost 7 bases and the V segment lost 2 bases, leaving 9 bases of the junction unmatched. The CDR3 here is CASSITGGGAENEQFF. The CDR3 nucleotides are TGTGCCAGTAGTATAACCGGCGGGGGGGCCGAAAATGAGCAGTTCTTC.

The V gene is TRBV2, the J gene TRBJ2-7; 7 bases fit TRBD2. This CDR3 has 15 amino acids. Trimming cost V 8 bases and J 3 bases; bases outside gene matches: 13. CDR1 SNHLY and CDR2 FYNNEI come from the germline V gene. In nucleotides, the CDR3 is TGTGCCAGCCGGGGGGAAGGGCGGGGCAACTACGAGCAGTACTTC. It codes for CASRGEGRGNYEQYF.

The CDR3 here is CSASIPSYNEQFF. The CDR3, as DNA: TGCAGCGCCTCGATCCCCTCCTACAATGAGCAGTTCTTC. The J gene is TRBJ2-1, the V gene TRBV29-1; D ambiguous. Germline CDR1 reads SQVTM; CDR2 reads ANQGSEA. Trimming stripped 7 bases from V and 0 bases from J, with 10 bases between. The CDR3 has 13 amino acids.

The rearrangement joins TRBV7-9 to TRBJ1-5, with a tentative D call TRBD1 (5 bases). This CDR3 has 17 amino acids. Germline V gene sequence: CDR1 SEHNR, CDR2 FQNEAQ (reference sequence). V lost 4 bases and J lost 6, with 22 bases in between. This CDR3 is CASSSQPGTGEVQPQHF. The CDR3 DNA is TGTGCCAGCAGCTCACAACCCGGGACGGGGGAGGTTCAGCCCCAGCATTTT.

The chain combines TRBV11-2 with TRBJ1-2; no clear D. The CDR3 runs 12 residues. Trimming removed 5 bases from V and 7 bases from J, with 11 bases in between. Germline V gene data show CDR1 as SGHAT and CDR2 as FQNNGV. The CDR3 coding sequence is TGTGCCAGCAGCCCAGACGGCGGTGGCTACACCTTC. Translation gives CASSPDGGGYTF.

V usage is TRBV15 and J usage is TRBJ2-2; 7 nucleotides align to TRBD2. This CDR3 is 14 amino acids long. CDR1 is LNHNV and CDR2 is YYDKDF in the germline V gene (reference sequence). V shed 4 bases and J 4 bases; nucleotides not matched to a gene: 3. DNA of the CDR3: TGTGCCACCAGCACCTCGGGGGGCACCGGGGAGCTGTTTTTT. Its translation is CATSTSGGTGELFF.

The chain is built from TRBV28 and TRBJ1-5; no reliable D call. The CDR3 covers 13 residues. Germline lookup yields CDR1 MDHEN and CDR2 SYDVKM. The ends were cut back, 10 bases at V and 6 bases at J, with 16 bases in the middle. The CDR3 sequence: CATTAWASQPQHF. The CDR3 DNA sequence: TGTGCCACCACAGCCTGGGCGAGTCAGCCCCAGCATTTT.

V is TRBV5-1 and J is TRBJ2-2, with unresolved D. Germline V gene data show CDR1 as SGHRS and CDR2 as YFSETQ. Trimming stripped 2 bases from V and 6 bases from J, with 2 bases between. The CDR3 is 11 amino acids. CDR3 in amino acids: CASSFSGELFF. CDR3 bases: TGCGCCAGCAGCTTCTCCGGGGAGCTGTTTTTT.

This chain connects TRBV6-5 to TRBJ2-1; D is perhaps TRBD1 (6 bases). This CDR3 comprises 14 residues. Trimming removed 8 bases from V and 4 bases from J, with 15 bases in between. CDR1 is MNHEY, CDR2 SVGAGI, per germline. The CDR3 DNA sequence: TGTGCCAGCGGCCAAACAGGGTCTTACAATGAGCAGTTCTTC. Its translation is CASGQTGSYNEQFF.

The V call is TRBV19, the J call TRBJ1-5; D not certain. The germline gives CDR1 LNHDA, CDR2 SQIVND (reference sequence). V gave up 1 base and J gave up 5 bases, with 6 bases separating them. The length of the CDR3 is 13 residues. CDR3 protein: CASSIADHQPQHF. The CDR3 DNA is TGTGCCAGTAGTATAGCGGACCATCAGCCCCAGCATTTT.

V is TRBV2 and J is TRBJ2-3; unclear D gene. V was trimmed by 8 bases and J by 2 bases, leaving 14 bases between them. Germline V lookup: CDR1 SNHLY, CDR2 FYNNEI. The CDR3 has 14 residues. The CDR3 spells CASPLRRNTDTQYF. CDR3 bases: TGTGCCAGCCCCCTCCGCCGAAACACAGATACGCAGTATTTT.

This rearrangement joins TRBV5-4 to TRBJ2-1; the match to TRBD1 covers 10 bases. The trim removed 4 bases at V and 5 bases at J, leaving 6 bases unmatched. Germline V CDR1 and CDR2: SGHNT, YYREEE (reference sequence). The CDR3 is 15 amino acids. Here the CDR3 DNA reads TGTGCCAGCAGCAGGTCCGGGACAGGGGACAATGAGCAGTTCTTC. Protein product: CASSRSGTGDNEQFF.

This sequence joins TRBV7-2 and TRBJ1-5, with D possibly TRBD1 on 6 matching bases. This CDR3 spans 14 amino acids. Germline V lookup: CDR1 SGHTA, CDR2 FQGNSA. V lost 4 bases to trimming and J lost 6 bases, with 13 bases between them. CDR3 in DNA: TGTGCCAGCAGCTCTCAGGGGAACAGTCAGCCCCAGCATTTT. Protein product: CASSSQGNSQPQHF.

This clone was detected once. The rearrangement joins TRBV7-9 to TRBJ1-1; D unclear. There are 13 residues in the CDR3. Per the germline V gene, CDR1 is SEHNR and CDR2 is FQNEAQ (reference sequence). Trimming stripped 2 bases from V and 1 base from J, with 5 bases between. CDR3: CASSLRENTEAFF. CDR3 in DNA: TGTGCCAGCAGCTTACGAGAGAACACTGAAGCTTTCTTT.

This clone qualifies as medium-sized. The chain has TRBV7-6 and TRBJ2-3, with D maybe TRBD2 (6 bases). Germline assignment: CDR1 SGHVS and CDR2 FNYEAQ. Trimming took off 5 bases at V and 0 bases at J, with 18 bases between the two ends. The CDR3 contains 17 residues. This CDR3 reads CASSPLTSYSSTDTQYF. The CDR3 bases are TGTGCCAGCAGCCCCCTGACTAGTTACTCTAGCACAGATACGCAGTATTTT.